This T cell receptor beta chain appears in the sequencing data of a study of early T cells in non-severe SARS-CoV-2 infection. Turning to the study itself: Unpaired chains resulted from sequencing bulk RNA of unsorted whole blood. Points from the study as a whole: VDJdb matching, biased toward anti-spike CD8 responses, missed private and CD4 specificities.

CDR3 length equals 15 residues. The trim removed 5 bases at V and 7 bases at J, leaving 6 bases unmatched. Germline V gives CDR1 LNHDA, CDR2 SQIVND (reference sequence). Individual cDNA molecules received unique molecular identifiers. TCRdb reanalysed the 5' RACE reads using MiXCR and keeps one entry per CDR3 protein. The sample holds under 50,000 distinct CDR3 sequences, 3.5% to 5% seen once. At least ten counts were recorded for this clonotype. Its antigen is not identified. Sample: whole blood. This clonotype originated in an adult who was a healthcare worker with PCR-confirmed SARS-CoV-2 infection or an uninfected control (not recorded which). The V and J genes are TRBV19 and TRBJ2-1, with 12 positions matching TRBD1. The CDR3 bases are TGTGCCAGTAGTCCCGGGACAGGGGGCCAAAATGAGCAGTTCTTC. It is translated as CASSPGTGGQNEQFF.